These 21 T cell receptor beta chains share one sample of origin, sequenced in a study of T cells in tumors after PD-1 blockade. Assay: immunoSEQ multiplex PCR; the TCRdb copy retains only in-frame clones and omits some. This table holds approximately 60,000 clones, about four fifths found once. Sequenced here: PBMCs, sampled before anti-PD-1 treatment. The source is a human donor with basal cell carcinoma.

The J gene is TRBJ1-2, the V gene TRBV9; possible D gene TRBD1, 5 bases. The V gene lost 4 bases and the J gene lost 4 bases, with 8 bases spanning the gap. From germline, CDR1 is SGDLS and CDR2 YYNGEE. CDR3 length equals 12 residues. CDR3 sequence reads: CASSPGGYGYTF. The DNA for the CDR3 is TGTGCCAGCAGCCCCGGGGGCTATGGCTACACCTTC. Full variable domain (missing parts from reference TRBV9 and TRBJ1-2): DSGVTQTPKHLITATGQRVTLRCSPRSGDLSVYWYQQSLDQGLQFLIQYYNGEERAKGNILERFSAQQFPDLHSELNLSSLELGDSALYFCASSPGGYGYTFGSGTRLTVV.

The sample holds a few counts of this clone. The rearrangement joins TRBV10-2 to TRBJ2-7, with TRBD1 matching over 12 bases. The CDR3 is 13 amino acids. CDR1 is WSHSY and CDR2 is SAAADI in the germline V gene. V shed 6 bases and J 6 bases; nucleotides not matched to a gene: 3. The CDR3 DNA sequence: TGCGCCAGCAGGGGACAGGGGGCTCCCGAGCAGTACTTC. Residues: CASRGQGAPEQYF.

On this clone: The same CDR3 also results from other DNA sequences found in this sample. V and J are TRBV6-5 and TRBJ1-3, with D unresolved. This CDR3 contains 15 residues. Germline assignment: CDR1 MNHEY and CDR2 SVGAGI. Deletions cut 2 bases from V and 0 bases from J, with 8 bases between. In DNA, the CDR3 is TGTGCCAGCAGTTACAGACGCAGCTCTGGAAACACCATATATTTT. Encoded protein: CASSYRRSSGNTIYF.

The chain employs TRBV5-6 and TRBJ1-2, with TRBD1 identical over 9 bases. CDR1 is SGHDT, CDR2 YYEEEE, per germline. J gave up 7 bases and V 4 bases, and 8 bases lay outside the gene matches. This CDR3 is built from 14 residues. The CDR3 protein is CASSRGTGRGGYTF. CDR3 DNA sequence: TGTGCCAGCAGCAGAGGGACAGGGAGAGGTGGCTACACCTTC. Variable domain in full (rest from reference TRBV5-6 and TRBJ1-2): DAGVTQSPTHLIKTRGQQVTLRCSPKSGHDTVSWYQQALGQGPQFIFQYYEEEERQRGNFPDRFSGHQFPNYSSELNVNALLLGDSALYLCASSRGTGRGGYTFGSGTRLTVV.

The chain carries TRBV7-8 and TRBJ1-3; weak D call: TRBD1 (6 bases). V was shortened by 4 bases and J by 4 bases, with 23 bases between the two germline ends. Germline V gene lookup returns CDR1 SGHVS and CDR2 FQNEAQ. CDR3 size: 18 residues. CDR3 amino acids: CASSSGYRSPRGGNTIYF. The CDR3 bases are TGTGCCAGCAGCTCCGGGTATCGTTCCCCGAGGGGGGGAAACACCATATATTTT.

The CDR3 DNA is TGTGCCAGAAGACCGGACAGGGTTAGCCGTCAGGGGGTTGAAAAACTGTTTTTT. Its translation: CARRPDRVSRQGVEKLFF. V and J are TRBV5-3 and TRBJ1-4, with 8 positions matching TRBD1. TRBV5-3 is designated an ORF whose function remains uncertain. V lost 5 bases and J lost 7; bases outside the gene matches: 19. There are 18 residues in the CDR3.

V and J are TRBV10-3 and TRBJ2-7; the D is unclear. The CDR3 sequence is 20 residues long. Germline V gene lookup returns CDR1 ENHRY and CDR2 SYGVKD. With 0 bases removed from V and 3 bases from J, the gap between germline ends came to 27 bases. CDR3 in amino acids: CAISESTDVGQHKGFYEQYF. DNA for the CDR3: TGTGCCATCAGTGAGTCAACCGATGTAGGGCAGCACAAGGGATTCTACGAGCAGTACTTC.

This chain joins TRBV5-1 and TRBJ1-1, with D possibly TRBD1 on 5 matching bases. This CDR3 region has 14 residues. CDR1 is SGHRS and CDR2 is YFSETQ in the germline V gene. Trimming removed 3 bases at V and 10 bases at J, with 19 bases between. The chain's CDR3 is CASSSLGTLGGAFF. As DNA, the CDR3 is TGCGCCAGCAGCTCCCTAGGGACCCTCGGCGGAGCTTTCTTT.

The chain couples TRBV6-5 to TRBJ2-7, with 11 bases identical to TRBD2. Germline V gives CDR1 MNHEY, CDR2 SVGAGI. The length of the CDR3 is 14 residues. V lost 6 bases to trimming and J lost 3 bases; unmatched junction nucleotides: 4. CDR3 residues: CASRDSGGDYEQYF. The CDR3, as DNA: TGTGCCAGCAGAGATAGCGGGGGGGACTACGAGCAGTACTTC.

The chain joins TRBV2 to TRBJ1-5, with D possibly matching TRBD1 (5 bases). The CDR3 loop spans 15 amino acids. The germline CDR1 and CDR2 sequences are SNHLY and FYNNEI. V was pared by 1 base and J by 4 bases, with 11 bases between. The CDR3 coding sequence is TGTGCCAGCAGTGAAGGGGCAGGGCGAAATCAGCCCCAGCATTTT. Its translation is CASSEGAGRNQPQHF.

This chain links TRBV13 with TRBJ1-2; D not certain. The V gene's germline CDR1 is PRHDT and CDR2 FYEKMQ (reference sequence). The CDR3 has 12 amino acids. Trimming shortened V by 2 bases and J by 13 bases, and 14 bases separated the two germline ends. This CDR3 is CASSLQDGVGTF. As DNA, the CDR3 is TGTGCCAGCAGCTTACAAGACGGGGTGGGCACCTTC. The variable domain in full, with the rest retrieved from reference TRBV13 and TRBJ1-2, is AAGVIQSPRHLIKEKRETATLKCYPIPRHDTVYWYQQGPGQDPQFLISFYEKMQSDKGSIPDRFSAQQFSDYHSELNMSSLELGDSALYFCASSLQDGVGTFGSGTRLTVV.

This rearrangement joins TRBV5-1 to TRBJ2-7; D is possibly TRBD1 (6 bases). V gave up 4 bases and J gave up 1 base, with 18 bases separating them. CDR3 length: 16 residues. CDR1 and CDR2 (germline): SGHRS, YFSETQ. The CDR3 reads CASSPNTGSASYEQYF. The DNA for the CDR3 is TGCGCCAGCAGCCCGAATACAGGGAGTGCGTCCTACGAGCAGTACTTC.

The chain carries TRBV5-8 and TRBJ2-1; 16 bases align to TRBD2. The CDR3 has 17 residues. The germline gives CDR1 SGHTS, CDR2 YDEGEE. V trimming: 4 bases; J trimming: 9 bases; junction bases outside the gene matches: 10. The CDR3 DNA reads as TGTGCCAGCAGCATCCCGGGACTAGCGGGGGGGCCCCGTGAGCAGTTCTTC. It translates to CASSIPGLAGGPREQFF.

The V and J genes are TRBV11-3 and TRBJ2-5, with 9 bases that match TRBD1. Germline loops: CDR1 SGHNT, CDR2 YENEEA. The CDR3 sequence is 14 residues long. The trim removed 1 base at V and 10 bases at J, leaving 7 bases unmatched. CDR3 bases: TGTGCCAGCAGCTTAGCCTCGGGACAGGGTGGCCAGTACTTC. It encodes CASSLASGQGGQYF.

The chain carries TRBV27 and TRBJ1-1, with 9 bases fitting TRBD1. Germline values: CDR1 MNHEY, CDR2 SMNVEV (reference sequence). With V trimmed by 5 bases and J by 5 bases, 9 bases remained unmatched. CDR3 size: 15 residues. Here the CDR3 DNA reads TGTGCCAGCAGTGCGGACAGGGGTGATAGGACTGAAGCTTTCTTT. Its protein is CASSADRGDRTEAFF.

This chain joins TRBV7-3 and TRBJ2-1; a weak D match, TRBD1 (5 bases). V lost 3 bases to trimming and J lost 1 base, with 10 bases between them. Germline values: CDR1 SGHTA, CDR2 FQGTGA. The CDR3 runs to 15 residues. The CDR3 loop is CASSLFKGSYNEQFF. In DNA form, the CDR3 reads TGTGCCAGCAGCTTGTTTAAGGGGTCCTACAATGAGCAGTTCTTC.

This clone was picked up a small number of times. The V gene is TRBV6-5, the J gene TRBJ2-7; D perhaps matches TRBD1 (5 bases). Germline lookup yields CDR1 MNHEY and CDR2 SVGAGI. The CDR3 loop spans 14 amino acids. Deletions cut 6 bases from V and 6 bases from J, with 18 bases between. The CDR3 spells CASSAGPPLSEQYF. In DNA form, the CDR3 reads TGTGCCAGCAGCGCAGGGCCTCCCCTGAGCGAGCAGTACTTC.

The gene calls are TRBV7-3 and TRBJ2-1; 12 bases are a match to TRBD1. Germline V CDR1 and CDR2: SGHTA, FQGTGA. The CDR3 loop spans 16 amino acids. J gave up 8 bases and V 4 bases, and 9 bases lay outside the gene matches. CDR3 sequence reads: CASSSSGTGGGYEQFF. In DNA, the CDR3 is TGTGCCAGCAGCTCTTCCGGGACAGGGGGCGGCTATGAGCAGTTCTTC.

This sequence joins TRBV19 and TRBJ1-1; 9 bases align to TRBD1. CDR1 and CDR2 from the germline V gene are LNHDA and SQIVND (reference sequence). With V trimmed by 9 bases and J by 4 bases, 15 bases remained unmatched. This CDR3 is built from 16 residues. The CDR3 here is CASAVRSRTGVTEAFF. As DNA, the CDR3 is TGTGCCAGCGCAGTCCGGTCGCGGACAGGGGTCACTGAAGCTTTCTTT.

The V call is TRBV5-4, the J call TRBJ2-1, with 10 positions matching TRBD2. Per germline, CDR1 SGHNT and CDR2 YYREEE (reference sequence). The CDR3 length is 17 residues. V dropped 0 bases and J dropped 0; count of bases not matched to a gene: 3. CDR3 sequence reads: CASSLASGGSSYNEQFF. CDR3 DNA: TGTGCCAGCAGCTTGGCTAGCGGGGGTAGCTCCTACAATGAGCAGTTCTTC.

V and J are TRBV5-1 and TRBJ2-6; the D is unclear. The CDR3 contains 17 residues. Germline CDR1 and CDR2: SGHRS and YFSETQ. The V gene lost 0 bases and the J gene lost 4 bases, with 14 bases spanning the gap. Written as DNA, the CDR3 is TGCGCCAGCAGCTTGGGGTTCGAGCCGCGAGGGGCCAACGTCCTGACTTTC. Translating gives CASSLGFEPRGANVLTF.